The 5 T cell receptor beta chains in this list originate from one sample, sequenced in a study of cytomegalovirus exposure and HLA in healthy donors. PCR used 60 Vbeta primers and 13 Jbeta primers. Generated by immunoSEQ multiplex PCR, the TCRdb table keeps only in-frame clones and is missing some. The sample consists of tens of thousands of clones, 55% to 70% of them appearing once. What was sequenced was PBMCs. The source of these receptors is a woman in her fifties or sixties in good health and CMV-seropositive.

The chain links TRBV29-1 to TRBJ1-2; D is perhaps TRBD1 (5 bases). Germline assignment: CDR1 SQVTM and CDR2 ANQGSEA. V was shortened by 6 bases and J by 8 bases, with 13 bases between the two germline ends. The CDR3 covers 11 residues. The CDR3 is CSVPDRGGYTF. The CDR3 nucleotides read TGCAGCGTACCAGACCGGGGGGGCTACACCTTC.

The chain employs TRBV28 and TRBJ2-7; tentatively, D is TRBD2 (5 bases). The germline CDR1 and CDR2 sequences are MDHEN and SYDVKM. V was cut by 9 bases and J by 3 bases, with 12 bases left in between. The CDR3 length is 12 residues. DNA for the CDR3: TGTGCCAGTTTGGACTCCTTCTACGAGCAGTACTTC. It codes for CASLDSFYEQYF.

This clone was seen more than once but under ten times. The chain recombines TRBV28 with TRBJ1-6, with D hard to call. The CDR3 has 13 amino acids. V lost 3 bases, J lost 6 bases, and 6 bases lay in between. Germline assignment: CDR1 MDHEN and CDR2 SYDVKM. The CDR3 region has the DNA TGTGCCAGCAGTTTCCAGATTAATTCACCCCTCCACTTT. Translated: CASSFQINSPLHF.

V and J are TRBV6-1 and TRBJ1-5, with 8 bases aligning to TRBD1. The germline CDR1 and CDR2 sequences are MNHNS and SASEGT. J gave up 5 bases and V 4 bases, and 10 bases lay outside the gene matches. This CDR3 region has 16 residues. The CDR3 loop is CASSGPRDRYDQPQHF. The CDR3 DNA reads TGTGCCAGCAGTGGCCCTCGGGACAGGTATGATCAGCCCCAGCATTTT.

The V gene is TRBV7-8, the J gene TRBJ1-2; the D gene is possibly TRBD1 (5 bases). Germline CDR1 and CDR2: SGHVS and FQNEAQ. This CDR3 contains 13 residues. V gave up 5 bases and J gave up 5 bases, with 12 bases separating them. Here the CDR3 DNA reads TGTGCCAGCAGCCGCGGACATACTTATGGCTACACCTTC. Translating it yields CASSRGHTYGYTF. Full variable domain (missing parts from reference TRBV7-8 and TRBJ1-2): GAGVSQSPRYKVAKRGQDVALRCDPISGHVSLFWYQQALGQGPEFLTYFQNEAQLDKSGLPSDRFFAERPEGSVSTLKIQRTQQEDSAVYLCASSRGHTYGYTFGSGTRLTVV.